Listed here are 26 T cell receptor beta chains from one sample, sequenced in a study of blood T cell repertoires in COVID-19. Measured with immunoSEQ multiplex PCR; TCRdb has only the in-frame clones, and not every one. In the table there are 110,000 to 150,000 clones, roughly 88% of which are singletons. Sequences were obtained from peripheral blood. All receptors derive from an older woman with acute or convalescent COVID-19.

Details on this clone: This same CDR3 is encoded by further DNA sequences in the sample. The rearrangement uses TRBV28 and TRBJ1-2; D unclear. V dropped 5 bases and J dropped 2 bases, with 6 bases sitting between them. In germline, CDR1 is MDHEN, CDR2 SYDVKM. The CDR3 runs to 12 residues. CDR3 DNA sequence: TGTGCCAGCAGTCCGGGGAACTATGGCTACACCTTC. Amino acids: CASSPGNYGYTF.

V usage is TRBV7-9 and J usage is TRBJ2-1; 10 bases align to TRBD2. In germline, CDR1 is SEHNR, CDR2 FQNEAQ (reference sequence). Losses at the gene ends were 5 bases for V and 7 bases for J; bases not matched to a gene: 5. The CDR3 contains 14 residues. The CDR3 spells CASSLPGLANEQFF. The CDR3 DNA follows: TGTGCCAGCAGCCTACCGGGACTAGCGAATGAGCAGTTCTTC.

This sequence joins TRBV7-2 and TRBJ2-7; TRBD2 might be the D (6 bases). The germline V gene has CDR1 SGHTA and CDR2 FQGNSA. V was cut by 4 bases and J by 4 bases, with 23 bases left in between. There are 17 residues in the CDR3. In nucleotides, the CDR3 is TGTGCCAGCAGCTCCCTCAGGCCCGTTCAGGAGGGATACGAGCAGTACTTC. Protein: CASSSLRPVQEGYEQYF.

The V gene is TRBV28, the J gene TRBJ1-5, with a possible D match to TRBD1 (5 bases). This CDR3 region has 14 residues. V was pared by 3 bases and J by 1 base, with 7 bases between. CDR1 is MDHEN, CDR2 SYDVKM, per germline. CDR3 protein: CASSFRQSNQPQHF. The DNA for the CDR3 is TGTGCCAGCAGTTTTAGACAGAGCAATCAGCCCCAGCATTTT.

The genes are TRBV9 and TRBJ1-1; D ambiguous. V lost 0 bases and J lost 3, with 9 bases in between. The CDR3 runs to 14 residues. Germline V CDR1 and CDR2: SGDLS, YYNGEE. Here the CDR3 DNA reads TGTGCCAGCAGCGTAGATGGCGGTTACACTGAAGCTTTCTTT. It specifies CASSVDGGYTEAFF.

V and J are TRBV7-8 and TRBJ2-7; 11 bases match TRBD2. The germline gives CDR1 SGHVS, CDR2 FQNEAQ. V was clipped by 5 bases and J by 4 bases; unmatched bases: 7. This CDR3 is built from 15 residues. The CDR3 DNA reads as TGTGCCAGCAGCCCTACTAGCGGGAGCTCGTACGAGCAGTACTTC. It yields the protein CASSPTSGSSYEQYF.

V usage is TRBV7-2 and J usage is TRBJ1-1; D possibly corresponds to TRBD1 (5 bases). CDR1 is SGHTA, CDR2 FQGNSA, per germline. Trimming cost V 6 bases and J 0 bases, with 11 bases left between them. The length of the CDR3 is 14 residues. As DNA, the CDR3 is TGTGCCAGCAGTCGGGACTACATGAACACTGAAGCTTTCTTT. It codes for CASSRDYMNTEAFF.

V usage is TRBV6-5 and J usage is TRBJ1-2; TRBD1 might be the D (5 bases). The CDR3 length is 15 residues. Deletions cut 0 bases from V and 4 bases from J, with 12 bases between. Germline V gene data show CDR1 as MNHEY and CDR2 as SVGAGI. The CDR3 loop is CASSYSQGAGYGYTF. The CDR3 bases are TGTGCCAGCAGTTACTCTCAAGGGGCCGGCTATGGCTACACCTTC.

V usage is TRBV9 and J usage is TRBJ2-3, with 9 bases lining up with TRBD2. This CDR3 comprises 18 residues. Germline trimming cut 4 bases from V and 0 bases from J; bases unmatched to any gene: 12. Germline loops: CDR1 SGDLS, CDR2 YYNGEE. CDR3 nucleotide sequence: TGTGCCAGCAGCCCCCACCCCCGGACTAGCGAAAGCACAGATACGCAGTATTTT. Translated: CASSPHPRTSESTDTQYF.

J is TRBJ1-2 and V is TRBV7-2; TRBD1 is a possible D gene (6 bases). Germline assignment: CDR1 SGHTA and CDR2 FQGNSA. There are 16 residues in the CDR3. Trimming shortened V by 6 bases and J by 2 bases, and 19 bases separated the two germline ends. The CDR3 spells CASRPGGRLDNYGYTF. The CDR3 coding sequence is TGTGCCAGCAGACCGGGGGGGCGCTTGGACAACTATGGCTACACCTTC.

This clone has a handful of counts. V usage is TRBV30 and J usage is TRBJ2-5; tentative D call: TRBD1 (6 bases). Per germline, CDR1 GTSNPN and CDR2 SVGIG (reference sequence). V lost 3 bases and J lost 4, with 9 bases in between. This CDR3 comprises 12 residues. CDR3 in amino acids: CAWSARGETQYF. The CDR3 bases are TGTGCCTGGAGCGCCAGGGGAGAGACCCAGTACTTC.

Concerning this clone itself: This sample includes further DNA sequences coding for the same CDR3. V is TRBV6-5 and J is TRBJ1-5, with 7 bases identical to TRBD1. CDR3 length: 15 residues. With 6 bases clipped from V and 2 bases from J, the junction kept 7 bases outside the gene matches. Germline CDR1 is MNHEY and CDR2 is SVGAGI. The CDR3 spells CASRRNQGGNQPQHF. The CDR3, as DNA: TGTGCCAGCAGGCGCAATCAGGGGGGCAATCAGCCCCAGCATTTT.

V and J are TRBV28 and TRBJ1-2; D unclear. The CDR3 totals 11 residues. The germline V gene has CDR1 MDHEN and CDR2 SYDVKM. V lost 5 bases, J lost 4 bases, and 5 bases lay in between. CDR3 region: CASSGRYGYTF. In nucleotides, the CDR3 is TGTGCCAGCAGTGGCCGCTATGGCTACACCTTC.

The CDR3 here is CASSSGQGRQPQHF. In DNA form, the CDR3 reads TGTGCCAGCAGTTCCGGACAGGGGCGTCAGCCCCAGCATTTT. The genes are TRBV28 and TRBJ1-5, with 9 bases fitting TRBD1. Per germline, CDR1 MDHEN and CDR2 SYDVKM. The trim removed 4 bases at V and 6 bases at J, leaving 4 bases unmatched. The CDR3 length is 14 residues.

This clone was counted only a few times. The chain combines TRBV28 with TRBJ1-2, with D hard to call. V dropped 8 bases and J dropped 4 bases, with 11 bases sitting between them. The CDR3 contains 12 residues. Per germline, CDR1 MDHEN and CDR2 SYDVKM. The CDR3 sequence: CASGGGIYGYTF. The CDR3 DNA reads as TGTGCCAGCGGTGGAGGCATCTATGGCTACACCTTC.

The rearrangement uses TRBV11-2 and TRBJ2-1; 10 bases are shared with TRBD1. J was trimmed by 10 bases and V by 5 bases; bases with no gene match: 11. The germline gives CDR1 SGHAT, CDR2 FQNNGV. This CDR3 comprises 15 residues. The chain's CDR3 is CASSHRDRGSKEQFF. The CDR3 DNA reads TGTGCCAGCAGCCACCGGGACAGGGGCAGTAAGGAGCAGTTCTTC.

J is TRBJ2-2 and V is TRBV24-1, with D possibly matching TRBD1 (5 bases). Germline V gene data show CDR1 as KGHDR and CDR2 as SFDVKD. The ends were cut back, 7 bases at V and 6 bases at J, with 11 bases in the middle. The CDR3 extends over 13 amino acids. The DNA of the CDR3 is TGTGCCACCAGCTTAGGGGTCCCCGGGGAGCTGTTTTTT. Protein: CATSLGVPGELFF.

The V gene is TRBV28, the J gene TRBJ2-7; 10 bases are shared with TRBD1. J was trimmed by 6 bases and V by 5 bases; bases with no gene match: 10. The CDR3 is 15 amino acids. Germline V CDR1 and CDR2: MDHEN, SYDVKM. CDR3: CASSPPSDRGTEQYF. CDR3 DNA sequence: TGTGCCAGCAGTCCACCGTCGGACAGGGGGACCGAGCAGTACTTC.

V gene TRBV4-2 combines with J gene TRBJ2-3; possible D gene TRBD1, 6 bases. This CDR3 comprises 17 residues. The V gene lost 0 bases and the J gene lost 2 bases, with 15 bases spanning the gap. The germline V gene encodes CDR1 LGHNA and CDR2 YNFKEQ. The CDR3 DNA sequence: TGTGCCAGCAGCCAAGAGCTTGCGACAGGATCCACAGATACGCAGTATTTT. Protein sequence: CASSQELATGSTDTQYF.

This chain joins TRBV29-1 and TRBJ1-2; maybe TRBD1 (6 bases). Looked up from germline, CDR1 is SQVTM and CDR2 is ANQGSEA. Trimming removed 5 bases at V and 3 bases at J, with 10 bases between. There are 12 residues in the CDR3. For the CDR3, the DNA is TGCAGCGTTTTAGGGGGTGACTATGGCTACACCTTC. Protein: CSVLGGDYGYTF.

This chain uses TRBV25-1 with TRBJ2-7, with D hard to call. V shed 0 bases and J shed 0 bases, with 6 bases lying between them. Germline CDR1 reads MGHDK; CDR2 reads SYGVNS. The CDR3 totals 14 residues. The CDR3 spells CASSEYSGSYEQYF. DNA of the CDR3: TGTGCCAGCAGTGAATATTCGGGCTCCTACGAGCAGTACTTC.

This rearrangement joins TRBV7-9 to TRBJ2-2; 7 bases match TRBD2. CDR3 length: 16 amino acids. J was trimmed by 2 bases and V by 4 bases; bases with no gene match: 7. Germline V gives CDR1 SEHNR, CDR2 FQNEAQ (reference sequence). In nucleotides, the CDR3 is TGTGCCAGCAGCTATCGGCCTAGCGGAAACACCGGGGAGCTGTTTTTT. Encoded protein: CASSYRPSGNTGELFF. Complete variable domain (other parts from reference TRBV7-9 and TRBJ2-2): DTGVSQNPRHKITKRGQNVTFRCDPISEHNRLYWYRQTLGQGPEFLTYFQNEAQLEKSRLLSDRFSAERPKGSFSTLEIQRTEQGDSAMYLCASSYRPSGNTGELFFGEGSRLTVL.

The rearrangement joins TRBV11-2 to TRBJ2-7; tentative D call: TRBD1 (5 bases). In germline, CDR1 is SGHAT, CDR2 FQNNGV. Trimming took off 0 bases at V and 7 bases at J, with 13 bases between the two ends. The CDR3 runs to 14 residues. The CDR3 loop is CASSLEGMGLEQYF. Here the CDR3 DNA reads TGTGCCAGCAGCTTAGAAGGGATGGGGCTAGAGCAGTACTTC.

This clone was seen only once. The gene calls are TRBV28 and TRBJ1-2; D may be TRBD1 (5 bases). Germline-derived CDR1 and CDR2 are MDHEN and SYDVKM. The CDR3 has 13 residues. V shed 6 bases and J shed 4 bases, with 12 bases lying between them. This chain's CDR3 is CASRMTGGYGYTF. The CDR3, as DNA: TGTGCCAGCAGAATGACCGGGGGCTATGGCTACACCTTC.

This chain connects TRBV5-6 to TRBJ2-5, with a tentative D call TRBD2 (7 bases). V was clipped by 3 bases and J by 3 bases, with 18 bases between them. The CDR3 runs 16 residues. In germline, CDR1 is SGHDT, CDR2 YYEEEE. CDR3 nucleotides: TGTGCCAGCAGCTCGTTGGGGGGGACACCAAAAGAGACCCAGTACTTC. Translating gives CASSSLGGTPKETQYF.

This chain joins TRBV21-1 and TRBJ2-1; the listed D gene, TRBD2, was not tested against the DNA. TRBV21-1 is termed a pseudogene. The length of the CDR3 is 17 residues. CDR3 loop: CASSNGTSGSGVDEQFF. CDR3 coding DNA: TGTGCCAGCAGCAACGGGACTAGCGGGTCGGGCGTCGATGAGCAGTTCTTC.